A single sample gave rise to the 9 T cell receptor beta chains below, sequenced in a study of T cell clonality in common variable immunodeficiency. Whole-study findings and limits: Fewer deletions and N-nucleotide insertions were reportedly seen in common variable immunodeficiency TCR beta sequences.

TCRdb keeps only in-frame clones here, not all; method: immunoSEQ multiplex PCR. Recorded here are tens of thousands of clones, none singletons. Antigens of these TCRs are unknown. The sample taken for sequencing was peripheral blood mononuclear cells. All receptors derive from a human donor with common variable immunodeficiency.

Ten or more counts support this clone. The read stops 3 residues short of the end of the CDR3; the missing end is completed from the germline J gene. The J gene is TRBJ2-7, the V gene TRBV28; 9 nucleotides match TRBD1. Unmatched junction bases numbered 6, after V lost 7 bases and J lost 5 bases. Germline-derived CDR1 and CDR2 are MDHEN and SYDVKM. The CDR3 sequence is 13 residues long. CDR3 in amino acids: CASTDRGINEQYF. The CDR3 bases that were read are TGTGCCAGCACTGACAGGGGGATCAACGAG.

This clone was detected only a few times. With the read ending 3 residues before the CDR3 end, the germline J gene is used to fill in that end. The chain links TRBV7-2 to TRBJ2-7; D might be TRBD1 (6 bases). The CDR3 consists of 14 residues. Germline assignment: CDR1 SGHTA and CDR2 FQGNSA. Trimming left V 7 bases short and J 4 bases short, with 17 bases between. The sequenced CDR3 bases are TGTGCCAGCACCTTTAATACAGGGAGTTACGAG. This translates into CASTFNTGSYE. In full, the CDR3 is CASTFNTGSYEQYF.

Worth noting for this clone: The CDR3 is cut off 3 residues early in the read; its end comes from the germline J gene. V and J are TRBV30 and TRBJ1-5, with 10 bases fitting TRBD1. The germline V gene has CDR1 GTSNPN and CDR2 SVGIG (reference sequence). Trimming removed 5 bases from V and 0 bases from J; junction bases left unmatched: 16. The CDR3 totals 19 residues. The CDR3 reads CAWAPWDRGIPYSNQPQHF. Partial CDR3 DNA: TGTGCCTGGGCACCTTGGGACAGGGGTATTCCCTATAGCAATCAGCCC.

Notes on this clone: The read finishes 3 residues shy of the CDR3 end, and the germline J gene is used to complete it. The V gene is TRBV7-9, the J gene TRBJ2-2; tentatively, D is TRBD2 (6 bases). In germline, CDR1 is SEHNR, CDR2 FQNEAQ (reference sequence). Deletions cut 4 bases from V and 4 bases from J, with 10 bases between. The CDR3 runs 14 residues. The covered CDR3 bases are TGTGCCAGCAGCTCGGGACTCACCACCGGGGAG. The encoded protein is CASSSGLTTGE. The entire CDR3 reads CASSSGLTTGELFF.

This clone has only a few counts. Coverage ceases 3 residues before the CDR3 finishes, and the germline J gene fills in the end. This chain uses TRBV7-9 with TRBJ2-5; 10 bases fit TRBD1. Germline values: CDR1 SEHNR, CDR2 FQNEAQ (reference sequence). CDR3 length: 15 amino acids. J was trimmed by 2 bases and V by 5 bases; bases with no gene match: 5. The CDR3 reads CASSAPDRGQETQYF. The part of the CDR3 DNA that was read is TGTGCCAGCAGCGCACCGGACAGGGGGCAAGAGACC.

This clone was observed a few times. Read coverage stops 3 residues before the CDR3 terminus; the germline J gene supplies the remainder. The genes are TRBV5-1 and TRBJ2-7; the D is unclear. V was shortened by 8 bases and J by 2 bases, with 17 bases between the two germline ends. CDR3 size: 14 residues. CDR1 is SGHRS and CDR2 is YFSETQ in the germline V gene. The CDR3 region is CASTQPGLTYEQYF. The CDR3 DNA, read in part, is TGCGCCAGTACTCAACCGGGTCTTACCTACGAG.

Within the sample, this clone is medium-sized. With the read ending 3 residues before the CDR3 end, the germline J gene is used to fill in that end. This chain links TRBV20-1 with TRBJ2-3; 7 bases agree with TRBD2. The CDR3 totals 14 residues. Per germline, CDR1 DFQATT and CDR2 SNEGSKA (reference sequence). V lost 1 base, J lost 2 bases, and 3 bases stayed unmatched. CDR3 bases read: TGCAGTGCTAGAGTGGCGGGAGACACAGATACG. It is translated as CSARVAGDTDT. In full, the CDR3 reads CSARVAGDTDTQYF.

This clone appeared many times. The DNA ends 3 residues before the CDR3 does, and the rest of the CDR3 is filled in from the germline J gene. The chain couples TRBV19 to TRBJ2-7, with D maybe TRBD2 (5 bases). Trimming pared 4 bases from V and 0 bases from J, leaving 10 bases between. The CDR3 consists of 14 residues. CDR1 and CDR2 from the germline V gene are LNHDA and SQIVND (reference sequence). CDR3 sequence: CASSTSWGSYEQYF. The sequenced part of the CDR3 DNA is TGTGCCAGTAGTACTAGCTGGGGCTCCTACGAG. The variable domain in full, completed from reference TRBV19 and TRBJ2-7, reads DGGITQSPKYLFRKEGQNVTLSCEQNLNHDAMYWYRQDPGQGLRLIYYSQIVNDFQKGDIAEGYSVSREKKESFPLTVTSAQKNPTAFYLCASSTSWGSYEQYFGPGTRLTVT.

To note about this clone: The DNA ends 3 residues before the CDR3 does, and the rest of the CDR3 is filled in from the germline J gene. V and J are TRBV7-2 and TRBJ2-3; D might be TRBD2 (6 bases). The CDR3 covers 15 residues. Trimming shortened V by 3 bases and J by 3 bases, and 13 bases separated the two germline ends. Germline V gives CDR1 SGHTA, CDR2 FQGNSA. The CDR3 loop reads CASSLGGNPTDTQYF. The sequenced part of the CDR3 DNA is TGTGCCAGCAGCTTGGGCGGGAATCCGACAGATACG.